This TCR beta chain was obtained from a study of blood T cell repertoires in COVID-19. Recruitment covered roughly 24 US areas and drew participants whose ages spanned roughly 18 to 100 years. Categorization into cohorts depended on clinical history that participants reported. Within the 2 weeks before study entry, each person in the exposed group met a COVID-19 case. This clone was observed a few times. Additional DNA sequences in this sample encode the identical CDR3. CDR3 length: 13 residues. The germline V gene encodes CDR1 LNHDA and CDR2 SQIVND (reference sequence). V lost 6 bases and J lost 1, with 9 bases in between. In the original workflow: Amplification of reference gene primers was used by the study to estimate nucleated cell counts. TCRdb keeps only in-frame clones here, not all; method: immunoSEQ multiplex PCR. V, J and clone size reflect that table, while D and trimming were determined from the DNA. Among fewer than 350,000 clones listed, 85% were seen once.

This TCR was sampled from a woman in her twenties or thirties who had been exposed to COVID-19. This chain uses TRBV19 with TRBJ1-1; a weak D match, TRBD1 (5 bases). The sequencing sample was made of PBMCs or T cells enriched from blood (not recorded which). The CDR3 nucleotides read TGTGCCAGTAGCCTGACAGAGAACACTGAAGCTTTCTTT. Translation: CASSLTENTEAFF.